These T cell receptor beta chains were read from a single sample in a study of CD8+ T cells in alopecia areata. The table came from immunoSEQ multiplex PCR; TCRdb's copy has only in-frame clones and leaves some out. Counted here are about 140,000 clones, around 60% occurring once; the ten biggest clones make up 5% to 7%. The sample was CD4+ T cells sorted from blood, taken at week 0. Source of these receptors: a human donor with alopecia areata. Both conserved end residues are part of each CDR3. The order of the fields is clone size, D gene, J gene, V gene, CDR3 protein, CDR3 DNA. A D gene is named only where the DNA matches it firmly. Rows give clone size only sometimes, using once, few, many, or a class for an expanded clone.

abundance: few
d_gene: -
j_gene: TRBJ2-3
v_gene: TRBV29-1
CDR3aa: CSVEDYRGTDTQYF
CDR3nt: TGCAGCGTTGAAGATTACCGTGGCACAGATACGCAGTATTTT

abundance: -
d_gene: -
j_gene: TRBJ1-5
v_gene: TRBV30
CDR3aa: CACRDGPSNQPQHF
CDR3nt: TGTGCATGTCGGGACGGCCCTAGCAATCAGCCCCAGCATTTT

abundance: few
d_gene: -
j_gene: TRBJ2-7
v_gene: TRBV29-1
CDR3aa: CSVDHTGSEQYF
CDR3nt: TGCAGCGTTGATCACACCGGGAGCGAGCAGTACTTC

abundance: -
d_gene: -
j_gene: TRBJ1-2
v_gene: TRBV5-4
CDR3aa: CASTGRAYGYTF
CDR3nt: TGTGCCAGCACTGGGCGAGCCTATGGCTACACCTTC

abundance: -
d_gene: -
j_gene: TRBJ1-1
v_gene: TRBV27
CDR3aa: CASSSRTRTEAFF
CDR3nt: TGTGCCAGCAGTTCGCGGACAAGGACTGAAGCTTTCTTT

abundance: few
d_gene: -
j_gene: TRBJ2-1
v_gene: TRBV5-1
CDR3aa: CASSLLGTESYNEQFF
CDR3nt: TGCGCCAGCAGCTTGTTAGGGACGGAAAGCTACAATGAGCAGTTCTTC

abundance: -
d_gene: TRBD1
j_gene: TRBJ2-2
v_gene: TRBV7-9
CDR3aa: CASSCGTGQCTGELFF
CDR3nt: TGTGCCAGCAGCTGTGGGACAGGGCAGTGCACCGGGGAGCTGTTTTTT

abundance: few
d_gene: -
j_gene: TRBJ2-2
v_gene: TRBV4-2
CDR3aa: CASSPSSGPTGELFF
CDR3nt: TGTGCCAGCAGCCCCAGTTCCGGCCCCACCGGGGAGCTGTTTTTT

abundance: few
d_gene: -
j_gene: TRBJ1-4
v_gene: TRBV25-1
CDR3aa: CASSRNGRSNEKLFF
CDR3nt: TGTGCCAGCAGCCGAAACGGTCGTTCTAATGAAAAACTGTTTTTT

abundance: -
d_gene: TRBD1
j_gene: TRBJ1-1
v_gene: TRBV4-1
CDR3aa: CASSQDKDRGFENTEAFF
CDR3nt: TGCGCCAGCAGCCAAGATAAGGACAGGGGCTTCGAGAACACTGAAGCTTTCTTT

abundance: -
d_gene: TRBD1
j_gene: TRBJ2-1
v_gene: TRBV11-2
CDR3aa: CASRSTGGTEQFF
CDR3nt: TGTGCCAGCAGGTCGACAGGGGGCACTGAGCAGTTCTTC

abundance: -
d_gene: TRBD1
j_gene: TRBJ1-2
v_gene: TRBV5-6
CDR3aa: CASSLGDRGYGYTF
CDR3nt: TGTGCCAGCAGCTTGGGGGACAGGGGATATGGCTACACCTTC

abundance: -
d_gene: -
j_gene: TRBJ1-4
v_gene: TRBV5-1
CDR3aa: CASSLGDPNEKLFF
CDR3nt: TGCGCCAGCAGCTTGGGGGACCCAAATGAAAAACTGTTTTTT

abundance: -
d_gene: -
j_gene: TRBJ1-5
v_gene: TRBV15
CDR3aa: CATSRVHQPQHF
CDR3nt: TGTGCCACCAGCAGAGTTCATCAGCCCCAGCATTTT

abundance: -
d_gene: -
j_gene: TRBJ1-1
v_gene: TRBV7-3
CDR3aa: CASSFTENTEAFF
CDR3nt: TGTGCCAGCAGCTTTACAGAGAACACTGAAGCTTTCTTT

abundance: -
d_gene: -
j_gene: TRBJ1-1
v_gene: TRBV9
CDR3aa: CASSVELGKNTEAFF
CDR3nt: TGTGCCAGCAGCGTAGAGCTAGGGAAGAACACTGAAGCTTTCTTT

abundance: few
d_gene: -
j_gene: TRBJ1-4
v_gene: TRBV11-1
CDR3aa: CASSSGTYDEKLFF
CDR3nt: TGTGCCAGCAGCTCCGGGACATATGATGAAAAACTGTTTTTT

abundance: once
d_gene: -
j_gene: TRBJ1-1
v_gene: TRBV7-3
CDR3aa: CASSLQSGLGTEAFF
CDR3nt: TGTGCCAGCAGCTTACAGTCGGGTCTGGGCACTGAAGCTTTCTTT

abundance: -
d_gene: TRBD2
j_gene: TRBJ2-1
v_gene: TRBV2
CDR3aa: CTSRSAGESEQFF
CDR3nt: TGTACCAGCCGGTCAGCGGGGGAATCCGAGCAGTTCTTC

abundance: -
d_gene: -
j_gene: TRBJ2-3
v_gene: TRBV5-1
CDR3aa: CASSRSDHRRDTQYF
CDR3nt: TGCGCCAGCAGCCGATCGGACCACCGTAGAGATACGCAGTATTTT

abundance: -
d_gene: TRBD1
j_gene: TRBJ2-1
v_gene: TRBV6-6
CDR3aa: CATGQGSYNEQFF
CDR3nt: TGTGCCACCGGACAGGGCTCCTACAATGAGCAGTTCTTC

abundance: -
d_gene: TRBD2
j_gene: TRBJ2-1
v_gene: TRBV27
CDR3aa: CASSFGQGGYNEQFF
CDR3nt: TGTGCCAGCAGTTTTGGGCAGGGAGGGTACAATGAGCAGTTCTTC

abundance: -
d_gene: -
j_gene: TRBJ2-3
v_gene: TRBV4-1
CDR3aa: CASSQDVGYTDTQYF
CDR3nt: TGCGCCAGCAGCCAAGACGTGGGGTACACAGATACGCAGTATTTT

abundance: -
d_gene: TRBD2
j_gene: TRBJ2-7
v_gene: TRBV5-1
CDR3aa: CASSLSSGESYEQYF
CDR3nt: TGCGCCAGCAGCTTGTCTAGCGGGGAATCCTACGAGCAGTACTTC

abundance: few
d_gene: TRBD1
j_gene: TRBJ1-3
v_gene: TRBV30
CDR3aa: CAWSIYRGGSSGNTIYF
CDR3nt: TGTGCCTGGAGTATCTACAGGGGAGGATCCTCTGGAAACACCATATATTTT

abundance: few
d_gene: TRBD2
j_gene: TRBJ2-7
v_gene: TRBV29-1
CDR3aa: CSVSGGYEQYF
CDR3nt: TGCAGCGTTAGCGGGGGGTACGAGCAGTACTTC

abundance: -
d_gene: -
j_gene: TRBJ2-2
v_gene: TRBV28
CDR3aa: CASSLPRLTGELFF
CDR3nt: TGTGCCAGCAGTTTACCACGGCTCACCGGGGAGCTGTTTTTT

abundance: -
d_gene: TRBD1
j_gene: TRBJ2-4
v_gene: TRBV29-1
CDR3aa: CSVGWDRPAKNIQYF
CDR3nt: TGCAGCGTTGGATGGGACAGACCAGCCAAAAACATTCAGTACTTC

abundance: -
d_gene: -
j_gene: TRBJ1-1
v_gene: TRBV6-6
CDR3aa: CASSYRGKNTEAFF
CDR3nt: TGTGCCAGCAGTTACAGAGGGAAGAACACTGAAGCTTTCTTT

abundance: -
d_gene: TRBD2
j_gene: TRBJ2-1
v_gene: TRBV30
CDR3aa: CAWSVRRTSGGRDEQFF
CDR3nt: TGTGCCTGGAGTGTACGTAGGACTAGCGGGGGCCGGGATGAGCAGTTCTTC

abundance: -
d_gene: -
j_gene: TRBJ2-7
v_gene: TRBV23-1
CDR3aa: CASSQSRGYEQYF
CDR3nt: TGCGCCAGCAGTCAATCCCGGGGCTACGAGCAGTACTTC

abundance: -
d_gene: TRBD1
j_gene: TRBJ2-7
v_gene: TRBV7-2
CDR3aa: CASSLAVTGANEQYF
CDR3nt: TGTGCCAGCAGCTTAGCGGTGACAGGGGCCAACGAGCAGTACTTC

abundance: -
d_gene: -
j_gene: TRBJ2-2
v_gene: TRBV11-2
CDR3aa: CASSLVPNTGELFF
CDR3nt: TGTGCCAGCAGCTTAGTTCCGAACACCGGGGAGCTGTTTTTT

abundance: -
d_gene: -
j_gene: TRBJ1-2
v_gene: TRBV6-5
CDR3aa: CASRAGITNYGYTF
CDR3nt: TGTGCCAGCAGGGCCGGGATAACTAACTATGGCTACACCTTC

abundance: -
d_gene: -
j_gene: TRBJ1-3
v_gene: TRBV5-4
CDR3aa: CASSFTGSGNTIYF
CDR3nt: TGTGCCAGCAGCTTCACCGGTTCCGGAAACACCATATATTTT

abundance: -
d_gene: -
j_gene: TRBJ1-5
v_gene: TRBV29-1
CDR3aa: CSPRPAPGVGQPQHF
CDR3nt: TGCAGCCCACGTCCCGCCCCAGGGGTAGGTCAGCCCCAGCATTTT

abundance: -
d_gene: -
j_gene: TRBJ1-4
v_gene: TRBV14
CDR3aa: CASSQVFSEKLFF
CDR3nt: TGTGCCAGCAGCCAAGTCTTCAGTGAAAAACTGTTTTTT

abundance: -
d_gene: -
j_gene: TRBJ1-1
v_gene: TRBV6-1
CDR3aa: CASSEGAGWSTEAFF
CDR3nt: TGTGCCAGCAGTGAAGGAGCGGGGTGGTCCACTGAAGCTTTCTTT

abundance: -
d_gene: -
j_gene: TRBJ1-5
v_gene: TRBV29-1
CDR3aa: CSCLGWPRNQPQHF
CDR3nt: TGCAGCTGCCTCGGATGGCCCCGCAATCAGCCCCAGCATTTT

abundance: few
d_gene: -
j_gene: TRBJ1-5
v_gene: TRBV4-2
CDR3aa: CASSQGTWGSSNQPQHF
CDR3nt: TGTGCCAGCAGCCAAGGCACGTGGGGGAGTAGCAATCAGCCCCAGCATTTT

abundance: -
d_gene: -
j_gene: TRBJ1-2
v_gene: TRBV6-5
CDR3aa: CASSPDASYGYTF
CDR3nt: TGTGCCAGCAGTCCGGACGCTAGCTATGGCTACACCTTC

abundance: -
d_gene: -
j_gene: TRBJ2-3
v_gene: TRBV2
CDR3aa: CASRTTPSTDTQYF
CDR3nt: TGTGCCAGCAGGACTACTCCTAGCACAGATACGCAGTATTTT